These 3 T cell receptor beta chains originate from one sample sequenced in a study of identical twins. One entry per CDR3 protein results from TCRdb running MiXCR on the 5' RACE reads. The profile shows about 210,000 distinct CDR3 sequences, over 8% of them singletons. The sample taken for sequencing was memory (CD45RO+) T cells sorted from blood. These receptor sequences come from a woman aged 18-29 years in good health.

This clonotype occurred a few times. This chain uses TRBV10-3 with TRBJ1-1, with 9 bases identical to TRBD1. Germline V gene lookup returns CDR1 ENHRY and CDR2 SYGVKD. The ends lost 10 bases at V and 4 bases at J; junction bases unmatched: 10. The CDR3 runs 14 residues. CDR3 sequence reads: CATIGQGTGTEAFF. In nucleotides, the CDR3 is TGTGCCACTATAGGACAGGGGACGGGCACTGAAGCTTTCTTT.

This clonotype was counted ten times or more. The V call is TRBV20-1, the J call TRBJ1-4, with TRBD1 as a possible D gene (5 bases). The CDR3 is 15 amino acids. Deletions cut 0 bases from V and 8 bases from J, with 16 bases between. CDR1 is DFQATT and CDR2 is SNEGSKA in the germline V gene (reference sequence). In DNA form, the CDR3 reads TGCAGTGCTAGAGATAGGGGCAGGATCGGCGAAAAACTGTTTTTT. Translating gives CSARDRGRIGEKLFF.

The chain recombines TRBV20-1 with TRBJ2-1; D perhaps matches TRBD2 (5 bases). The CDR3 is 15 amino acids. Trimming removed 5 bases from V and 3 bases from J, with 17 bases in between. Germline lookup yields CDR1 DFQATT and CDR2 SNEGSKA (reference sequence). The CDR3 DNA sequence: TGCAGTGCTGAAGGGCAAGCGGCAAACTACAATGAGCAGTTCTTC. Its translation is CSAEGQAANYNEQFF.